This T cell receptor beta chain was sequenced in a study of identical twins. The CDR3 has 16 amino acids. The V end lost 5 bases, the J end lost 5 bases, and 22 bases lay between the germline ends. Germline V gene lookup returns CDR1 SGHVS and CDR2 FNYEAQ. TCRdb re-called the 5' RACE reads through MiXCR, storing one row per CDR3 protein. Among over 15,000 distinct CDR3 sequences listed, roughly 63% were seen once. Broader study findings: Twin pairs had excess sharing that was weaker in beta out-of-frame sequences. The authors drew conclusions from cross-sectional statistical analysis rather than following the same donors. Memory repertoires lacked the insertion deficit that abundant cord blood beta clonotypes showed. Models underestimated out-of-frame TCR alpha sharing in monozygotic twins.

Details on this clonotype: Antigen: not known.

Sequences were obtained from memory (CD45RO+) T cells sorted from blood. V gene TRBV7-6 combines with J gene TRBJ2-7; D is unresolved. The receptor was derived from a woman aged 18 to 35 in good health. This table probably holds off-target reads from a library built for another chain. This CDR3 is CASSKLDGQSPNEQYF. Written as DNA, the CDR3 is TGTGCCAGCAGCAAACTGGACGGGCAATCTCCTAACGAGCAGTACTTC.